This T cell receptor beta chain originates from a study of blood T cell repertoires in COVID-19. On the study more broadly: Some COVID-19 samples were acute and others convalescent; all came from the United States, Italy and Spain.

Those who participated ranged in age from roughly 18 to 100 years and resided in about 24 US areas. Original processing notes: From reference gene primer amplification, estimates of nucleated cell counts were derived. TCRdb keeps only in-frame clones here, not all; method: immunoSEQ multiplex PCR. The V and J calls and clone size are taken from that table; D and trimming were inferred from the DNA. The sample contains 180,000 or so clones, nearly 80% of which appear only once. Trimming shortened V by 0 bases and J by 8 bases, and 13 bases separated the two germline ends. Looked up from germline, CDR1 is LNHNV and CDR2 is YYDKDF (reference sequence). This CDR3 has 15 residues. This clone was found a few times.

The sequenced material came from PBMCs or T cells enriched from blood (not recorded which). The sequence was obtained from a man aged 60 to 75 who had been exposed to COVID-19. V is TRBV15 and J is TRBJ1-4; possible D gene TRBD1, 6 bases. CDR3 residues: CATSREGRGWEKLFF. CDR3 bases: TGTGCCACCAGCAGAGAGGGCAGGGGTTGGGAAAAACTGTTTTTT.